These T cell receptor beta chains were read from a single sample in a study of T cell responses to AZD1222 COVID-19 vaccine. Measured with immunoSEQ multiplex PCR; TCRdb has only the in-frame clones, and not every one. The sample has more than 100,000 clones; 70% to 90% are singletons. This sample comprised peripheral blood, obtained on day 0 of AZD1222 vaccination. These receptors all come from an adult in good health. Each CDR3 is given with its conserved first and last residue. Each record gives: J gene, D gene, clone size, V gene, CDR3 protein, CDR3 DNA. D genes are given only for firm matches. Size is stated for part of the rows, as once, few or many counts, or as a class when the clone is expanded.

TRBJ1-3,-,-,TRBV20-1,CSASLGNTIYF,TGCAGTGCTTCACTCGGAAACACCATATATTTT
TRBJ1-1,-,-,TRBV28,CASSLSTLGTEAFF,TGTGCCAGCAGTTTGAGCACCTTGGGCACTGAAGCTTTCTTT
TRBJ2-3,-,-,TRBV7-2,CASSLASTDTQYF,TGTGCCAGCAGCTTAGCCAGCACAGATACGCAGTATTTT
TRBJ2-5,TRBD2,-,TRBV25-1,CASSEAGVAQETQYF,TGTGCCAGCAGTGAGGCGGGGGTGGCCCAAGAGACCCAGTACTTC
TRBJ1-5,-,-,TRBV10-3,CAIRDGPNQPQHF,TGTGCCATCAGGGACGGACCCAATCAGCCCCAGCATTTT
TRBJ1-1,-,-,TRBV7-9,CASRTQGGTEAFF,TGTGCCAGCAGGACCCAGGGTGGCACTGAAGCTTTCTTT
TRBJ1-2,TRBD1,once,TRBV5-1,CASSSGTVDSYTF,TGCGCCAGCAGCTCCGGGACAGTAGATAGCTACACCTTC
TRBJ2-5,-,-,TRBV18,CASSPAAATGGETQYF,TGTGCCAGCTCACCAGCAGCGGCAACAGGCGGTGAGACCCAGTACTTC
TRBJ1-4,TRBD1,medium-sized,TRBV10-3,CAISEADPGQGAGLFF,TGTGCCATCAGTGAGGCTGACCCGGGACAGGGGGCTGGACTGTTTTTT
TRBJ1-2,-,-,TRBV21-1,CASSARWCEIQGDGYTF,TGTGCCAGCAGCGCGCGTTGGTGCGAGATCCAGGGAGATGGCTACACCTTC
TRBJ2-2,-,once,TRBV4-1,CASSQGAWTVDTGELFF,TGCGCCAGCAGCCAAGGAGCTTGGACGGTTGACACCGGGGAGCTGTTTTTT
TRBJ2-3,-,-,TRBV11-3,CTSRLRGADTQYF,TGTACCAGCAGGCTTCGGGGAGCAGATACGCAGTATTTT
TRBJ2-5,-,-,TRBV7-2,CASSLGGTYQETQYF,TGTGCCAGCAGCTTAGGGGGGACATACCAAGAGACCCAGTACTTC
TRBJ2-5,-,-,TRBV19,CASSIDGGTEQETQYF,TGTGCCAGTAGTATAGATGGAGGGACAGAACAAGAGACCCAGTACTTC
TRBJ1-5,-,-,TRBV7-2,CASSLGPSNQPQHF,TGTGCCAGCAGCTTAGGGCCCTCGAATCAGCCCCAGCATTTT
TRBJ2-1,TRBD2,-,TRBV9,CASSVNPRGGYNEQFF,TGTGCCAGCAGCGTAAATCCCCGGGGGGGCTACAATGAGCAGTTCTTC
TRBJ1-1,-,-,TRBV19,CASSRGGGTNTEAFF,TGTGCCAGTAGTAGGGGTGGAGGGACGAACACTGAAGCTTTCTTT
TRBJ2-3,-,-,TRBV5-1,CASSLAPSGTDTQYF,TGCGCCAGCAGCTTGGCCCCTAGCGGCACAGATACGCAGTATTTT
TRBJ1-1,-,-,TRBV5-5,CASSLGSVWNTEAFF,TGTGCCAGCAGCTTGGGGTCGGTATGGAACACTGAAGCTTTCTTT
TRBJ2-3,-,once,TRBV5-4,CASSLGGISTDTQYF,TGTGCCAGCAGCTTGGGCGGGATTAGCACAGATACGCAGTATTTT
TRBJ1-1,-,-,TRBV9,CASISRNNEAFF,TGTGCCAGCATCAGCAGGAACAACGAAGCTTTCTTT
TRBJ2-1,-,-,TRBV7-3,CASSTQGGNEQFF,TGTGCCAGCAGCACGCAGGGGGGGAATGAGCAGTTCTTC
TRBJ2-1,-,-,TRBV7-3,CASSLNAWGYEQFF,TGTGCCAGCAGCTTAAACGCCTGGGGATACGAGCAGTTCTTC
TRBJ1-2,-,-,TRBV6-6,CASSSPASETMGYTF,TGTGCCAGCAGTTCGCCCGCCAGCGAGACTATGGGCTACACCTTC
TRBJ2-3,-,-,TRBV11-1,CASSQDSALDTQYF,TGTGCCAGCAGCCAGGACAGTGCGTTGGATACGCAGTATTTT
TRBJ2-7,TRBD2,-,TRBV5-4,CASSSSGGAYEQYF,TGTGCCAGCAGCTCTAGCGGGGGGGCCTACGAGCAGTACTTC
TRBJ1-1,-,-,TRBV11-2,CASSLGHGGTEAFF,TGTGCCAGCAGCTTAGGGCACGGCGGCACTGAAGCTTTCTTT
TRBJ2-3,TRBD2,once,TRBV15,CATSRDRGLARTDTQYF,TGTGCCACCAGCAGAGATAGGGGACTAGCGAGGACAGATACGCAGTATTTT
TRBJ1-6,TRBD1,once,TRBV6-5,CASSPGQGGNSPLHF,TGTGCCAGCAGCCCCGGACAGGGAGGCAATTCACCCCTCCACTTT